The 22 T cell receptor beta chains reported below all come from one sample, sequenced in a study of cytotoxic CD8 clonotypes in ibrutinib-treated CLL. Using immunoSEQ multiplex PCR, the repertoire was profiled, and TCRdb retains in-frame clones only, with some absent. The profile shows 130,000 to 150,000 clones, around 93% of them singletons. Sequenced here: PBMCs, sampled after 12 months of ibrutinib treatment. Receptors were obtained from a human donor with chronic lymphocytic leukemia.

This clone was picked up one time. The chain recombines TRBV29-1 with TRBJ1-5, with no clear D. CDR3 size: 13 residues. V was clipped by 4 bases and J by 1 base, with 8 bases between them. CDR1 SQVTM and CDR2 ANQGSEA come from the germline V gene. Here the CDR3 reads CSVGPDSNQPQHF. The CDR3, as DNA: TGCAGCGTTGGTCCAGACAGCAATCAGCCCCAGCATTTT.

This chain's CDR3 is CATSRVGTFYNEQFF. Here the CDR3 DNA reads TGTGCCACCAGCAGAGTGGGGACTTTCTACAATGAGCAGTTCTTC. This rearrangement joins TRBV15 to TRBJ2-1, with D possibly matching TRBD2 (6 bases). Trimming removed 1 base from V and 3 bases from J, with 10 bases in between. Germline CDR1 LNHNV, CDR2 YYDKDF (reference sequence). The CDR3 extends over 15 amino acids.

The rearrangement uses TRBV10-3 and TRBJ1-1; tentatively, D is TRBD1 (6 bases). This CDR3 contains 12 residues. V was shortened by 8 bases and J by 6 bases, with 13 bases between the two germline ends. Germline CDR1 and CDR2: ENHRY and SYGVKD. Here the CDR3 reads CAIGGGSPEAFF. The CDR3 bases are TGTGCCATCGGGGGGGGCAGTCCTGAAGCTTTCTTT.

The J gene is TRBJ2-1, the V gene TRBV6-6; D possibly corresponds to TRBD1 (6 bases). The V and J ends lost 6 bases and 6 bases respectively, with 18 bases between them. The CDR3 loop spans 15 amino acids. Germline CDR1 MNHNY, CDR2 SVGAGI (reference sequence). Written as DNA, the CDR3 is TGTGCCAGCAGCCGAATTCAGGGGACCGGCAATGAGCAGTTCTTC. As protein: CASSRIQGTGNEQFF.

This rearrangement joins TRBV5-1 to TRBJ2-1; 7 bases are shared with TRBD1. This CDR3 has 15 amino acids. The V segment lost 4 bases and the J segment 7 bases; nucleotides outside the gene matches: 11. CDR1 is SGHRS, CDR2 YFSETQ, per germline. DNA for the CDR3: TGCGCCAGCAGCCCGGACGGACAGGTGACGAATGAGCAGTTCTTC. This encodes CASSPDGQVTNEQFF.

J is TRBJ1-2 and V is TRBV2; D is unclear. The germline V gene has CDR1 SNHLY and CDR2 FYNNEI. Trimming took off 6 bases at V and 5 bases at J, with 25 bases between the two ends. The CDR3 sequence is 17 residues long. The CDR3 nucleotides are TGTGCCAGCAGAGATTATGTTACTCGACGGATAAAATATGGCTACACCTTC. This encodes CASRDYVTRRIKYGYTF.

The V and J genes are TRBV27 and TRBJ2-3; D is perhaps TRBD2 (5 bases). V lost 6 bases, J lost 5 bases, and 15 bases lay in between. The CDR3 loop spans 14 amino acids. Per germline, CDR1 MNHEY and CDR2 SMNVEV (reference sequence). The CDR3 DNA reads as TGTGCCAGCAGGCGGACTGCCATTCTAGATACGCAGTATTTT. This sequence encodes CASRRTAILDTQYF.

V and J are TRBV5-1 and TRBJ1-1; D is unresolved. Trimming took off 2 bases at V and 6 bases at J, with 20 bases between the two ends. The germline gives CDR1 SGHRS, CDR2 YFSETQ. The CDR3 contains 16 residues. The DNA of the CDR3 is TGCGCCAGCAGCTTCTTGGCCGGAAACTCACGCCCTGAAGCTTTCTTT. Translated, it gives CASSFLAGNSRPEAFF.

The rearrangement links TRBV7-2 to TRBJ1-2; TRBD1 is a possible D gene (6 bases). Germline loops: CDR1 SGHTA, CDR2 FQGNSA. Trimming removed 4 bases from V and 1 base from J, with 16 bases in between. The CDR3 covers 16 residues. CDR3 nucleotide sequence: TGTGCCAGCAGCTCCGGGGCGGACAGTTATAACTATGGCTACACCTTC. It encodes CASSSGADSYNYGYTF.

This rearrangement joins TRBV13 to TRBJ2-4; 10 nucleotides match TRBD1. Germline-derived CDR1 and CDR2 are PRHDT and FYEKMQ (reference sequence). CDR3 length equals 16 residues. J gave up 8 bases and V 0 bases, and 7 bases lay outside the gene matches. The DNA for the CDR3 is TGTGCCAGCAGCTTAGGCCCTGGGACAGGGGTGGACATTCAGTACTTC. Translating gives CASSLGPGTGVDIQYF.

This chain links TRBV2 with TRBJ2-1, with 7 positions matching TRBD1. From germline, CDR1 is SNHLY and CDR2 FYNNEI. V shed 3 bases and J 2 bases; nucleotides not matched to a gene: 4. This CDR3 is built from 15 residues. The CDR3 bases are TGTGCCAGCAGTGATCAAGGGGGCGCCTACAATGAGCAGTTCTTC. Amino acid sequence: CASSDQGGAYNEQFF.

The chain has TRBV2 and TRBJ1-4, with 12 bases matching TRBD1. The CDR3 runs 15 residues. The germline gives CDR1 SNHLY, CDR2 FYNNEI. V lost 4 bases and J lost 7; bases outside the gene matches: 4. The CDR3: CASSGDRGPTEKLFF. CDR3 nucleotide sequence: TGTGCCAGCAGTGGGGACAGGGGGCCGACTGAAAAACTGTTTTTT.

This rearrangement joins TRBV14 to TRBJ1-4; D is uncertain. The V end lost 1 base, the J end lost 3 bases, and 6 bases lay between the germline ends. The CDR3 runs 14 residues. In germline, CDR1 is SGHDN, CDR2 FVKESK. The CDR3 DNA reads TGTGCCAGCAGCCAAGCGTGGGCTAATGAAAAACTGTTTTTT. Its protein product is CASSQAWANEKLFF.

The chain uses TRBV6-1 and TRBJ2-1; 11 bases fit TRBD2. This CDR3 spans 15 amino acids. CDR1 and CDR2 (germline): MNHNS, SASEGT. Trimming at V came to 4 bases and at J to 8 bases, leaving 7 bases not matched to a gene. The CDR3 here is CASSAGTSGRDEQFF. The CDR3 bases are TGTGCCAGCAGTGCGGGAACTAGCGGGAGAGATGAGCAGTTCTTC.

This chain links TRBV2 with TRBJ2-2; D might be TRBD2 (6 bases). This CDR3 has 12 residues. Germline loops: CDR1 SNHLY, CDR2 FYNNEI. The ends were cut back, 8 bases at V and 6 bases at J, with 10 bases in the middle. CDR3 nucleotide sequence: TGTGCCAGCCGACTAGTCCCCGGGGAGCTGTTTTTT. Translating gives CASRLVPGELFF.

The chain recombines TRBV12-5 with TRBJ2-2, with D maybe TRBD1 (5 bases). Germline V lookup: CDR1 LGHNT, CDR2 FRNRAP. Trimming shortened V by 1 base and J by 0 bases, and 9 bases separated the two germline ends. The CDR3 length is 16 residues. Written as DNA, the CDR3 is TGTGCTAGTGGTTTGGACAGGACCGCGAACACCGGGGAGCTGTTTTTT. Its translation: CASGLDRTANTGELFF. Full variable domain (outside the CDR3, taken from reference TRBV12-5 and TRBJ2-2): DARVTQTPRHKVTEMGQEVTMRCQPILGHNTVFWYRQTMMQGLELLAYFRNRAPLDDSGMPKDRFSAEMPDATLATLKIQPSEPRDSAVYFCASGLDRTANTGELFFGEGSRLTVL.

The CDR3 reads CASSEPGQALEQYF. The DNA of the CDR3 is TGTGCCAGCTCAGAACCGGGACAGGCTCTCGAGCAGTACTTC. The rearrangement joins TRBV18 to TRBJ2-7, with TRBD1 matching over 8 bases. Germline trimming cut 5 bases from V and 6 bases from J; bases unmatched to any gene: 9. The CDR3 covers 14 residues. Germline CDR1 and CDR2: KGHSH and LQKENI.

V gene TRBV13 combines with J gene TRBJ2-6; a weak D match, TRBD2 (5 bases). The V gene's germline CDR1 is PRHDT and CDR2 FYEKMQ (reference sequence). This CDR3 comprises 15 residues. The V gene lost 2 bases and the J gene lost 1 base, with 6 bases spanning the gap. The CDR3 bases are TGTGCCAGCAGCTTACGGGGTTCTGGGGCCAACGTCCTGACTTTC. It is translated as CASSLRGSGANVLTF.

The CDR3 reads CASSFPLGGGEQYF. The CDR3 bases are TGTGCCAGCAGTTTCCCCTTGGGGGGAGGCGAGCAGTACTTC. This chain uses TRBV6-6 with TRBJ2-7; TRBD2 is a possible D gene (6 bases). This CDR3 is 14 amino acids long. Trimming stripped 4 bases from V and 6 bases from J, with 16 bases between. Germline V gene sequence: CDR1 MNHNY, CDR2 SVGAGI (reference sequence).

The rearrangement uses TRBV15 and TRBJ2-7, with TRBD2 matching over 7 bases. V dropped 5 bases and J dropped 6; count of bases not matched to a gene: 7. Germline-derived CDR1 and CDR2 are LNHNV and YYDKDF (reference sequence). The CDR3 has 13 residues. The CDR3 sequence: CATSPWGEGEQYF. The CDR3 nucleotides are TGTGCCACCAGCCCTTGGGGGGAGGGCGAGCAGTACTTC.

The CDR3 DNA reads TGTGCCAGCAGGCTCTACAATGAGCAGTTCTTC. The encoded protein is CASRLYNEQFF. The gene calls are TRBV28 and TRBJ2-1; D gene ambiguous. V dropped 6 bases and J dropped 3 bases, with 3 bases sitting between them. CDR1 and CDR2 (germline): MDHEN, SYDVKM. CDR3 length: 11 amino acids.

V gene TRBV9 combines with J gene TRBJ2-1, with TRBD2 matching over 9 bases. CDR1 is SGDLS, CDR2 YYNGEE, per germline. The CDR3 length is 14 residues. The V gene end was trimmed by 7 bases and the J gene end by 9 bases; junction bases not matched to a gene: 11. CDR3 amino acids: CASSFVTSGSEQFF. Here the CDR3 DNA reads TGTGCCAGCTCCTTCGTGACTAGCGGCTCTGAGCAGTTCTTC. The variable domain in full, completed from reference TRBV9 and TRBJ2-1, reads DSGVTQTPKHLITATGQRVTLRCSPRSGDLSVYWYQQSLDQGLQFLIQYYNGEERAKGNILERFSAQQFPDLHSELNLSSLELGDSALYFCASSFVTSGSEQFFGPGTRLTVL.